This TCR beta chain was identified in a study of T cell changes during pregnancy in multiple sclerosis. The protocol was immunoSEQ multiplex PCR, while the TCRdb copy is restricted to in-frame clones and leaves out a portion. Among about 80,000 clones listed, about 91% were seen once. This CDR3 region has 16 residues. Trimming cost V 6 bases and J 1 base; bases outside gene matches: 11. Per the germline V gene, CDR1 is LNHDA and CDR2 is SQIVND (reference sequence). This chain links TRBV19 with TRBJ1-2; TRBD1 aligns across 7 bases. This receptor was taken from a female donor with multiple sclerosis, enrolled in a pregnancy study. The starting material was peripheral blood, obtained before pregnancy. CDR3 sequence (DNA): TGTGCCAGTAGCCGGGACAGTAAACCCGTTAACTATGGCTACACCTTC. Protein product: CASSRDSKPVNYGYTF.